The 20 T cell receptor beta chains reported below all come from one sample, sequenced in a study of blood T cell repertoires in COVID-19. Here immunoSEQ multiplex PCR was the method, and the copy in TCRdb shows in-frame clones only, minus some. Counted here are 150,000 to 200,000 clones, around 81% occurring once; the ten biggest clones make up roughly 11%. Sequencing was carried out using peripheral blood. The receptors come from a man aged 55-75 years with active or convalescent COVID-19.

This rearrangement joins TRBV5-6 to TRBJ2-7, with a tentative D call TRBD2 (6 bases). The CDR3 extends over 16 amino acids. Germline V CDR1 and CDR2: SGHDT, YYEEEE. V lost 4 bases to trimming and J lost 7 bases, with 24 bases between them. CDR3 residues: CASSEPGRGASGEQYF. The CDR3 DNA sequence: TGTGCCAGCAGCGAACCGGGGCGGGGCGCTTCAGGGGAGCAGTACTTC.

CDR3 residues: CASRQTGGRTYEQYF. The CDR3 DNA reads TGCGCCAGCAGACAGACAGGGGGCCGAACCTACGAGCAGTACTTC. The chain links TRBV5-1 to TRBJ2-7, with 10 nucleotides matching TRBD1. CDR1 SGHRS and CDR2 YFSETQ come from the germline V gene. V was pared by 5 bases and J by 2 bases, with 7 bases of the junction left unmatched. The CDR3 loop spans 15 amino acids.

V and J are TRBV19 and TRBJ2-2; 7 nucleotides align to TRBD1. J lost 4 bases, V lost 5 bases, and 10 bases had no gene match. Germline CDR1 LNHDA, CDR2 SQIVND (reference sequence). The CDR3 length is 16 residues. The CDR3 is CASSPHPTGTTGELFF. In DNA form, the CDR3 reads TGTGCCAGTAGTCCACACCCGACAGGGACCACCGGGGAGCTGTTTTTT.

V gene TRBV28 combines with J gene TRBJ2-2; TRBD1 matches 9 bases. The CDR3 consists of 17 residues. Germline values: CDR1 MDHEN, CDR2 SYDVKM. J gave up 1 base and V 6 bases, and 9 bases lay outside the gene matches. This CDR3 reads CASSDFYRGLNTGELFF. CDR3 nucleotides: TGTGCCAGCAGCGACTTTTACAGGGGGCTGAACACCGGGGAGCTGTTTTTT.

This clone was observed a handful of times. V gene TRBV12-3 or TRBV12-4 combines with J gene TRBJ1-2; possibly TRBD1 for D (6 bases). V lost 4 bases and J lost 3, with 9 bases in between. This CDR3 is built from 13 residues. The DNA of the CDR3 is TGTGCCAGCAGTTCGGGACACTACTATGGCTACACCTTC. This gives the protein CASSSGHYYGYTF.

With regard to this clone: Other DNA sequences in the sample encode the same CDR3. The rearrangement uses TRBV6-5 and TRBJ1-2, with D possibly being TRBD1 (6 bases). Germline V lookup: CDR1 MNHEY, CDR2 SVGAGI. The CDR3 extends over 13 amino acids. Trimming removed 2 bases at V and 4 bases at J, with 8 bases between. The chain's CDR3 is CASSYVQGYGYTF. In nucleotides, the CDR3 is TGTGCCAGCAGTTACGTACAGGGCTATGGCTACACCTTC.

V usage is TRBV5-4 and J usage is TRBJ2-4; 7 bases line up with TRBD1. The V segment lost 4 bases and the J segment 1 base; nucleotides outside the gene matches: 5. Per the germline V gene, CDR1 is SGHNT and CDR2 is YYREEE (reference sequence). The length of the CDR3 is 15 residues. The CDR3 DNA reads TGTGCCAGCAGCCGTGACAGGGTCGCCAAAAACATTCAGTACTTC. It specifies CASSRDRVAKNIQYF.

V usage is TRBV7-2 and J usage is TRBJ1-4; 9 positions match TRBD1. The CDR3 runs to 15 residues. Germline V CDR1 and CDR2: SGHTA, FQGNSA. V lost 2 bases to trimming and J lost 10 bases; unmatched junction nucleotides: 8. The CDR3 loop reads CASSLSGQGQGKLFF. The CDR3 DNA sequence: TGTGCCAGCAGCTTATCAGGACAGGGGCAGGGAAAACTGTTTTTT.

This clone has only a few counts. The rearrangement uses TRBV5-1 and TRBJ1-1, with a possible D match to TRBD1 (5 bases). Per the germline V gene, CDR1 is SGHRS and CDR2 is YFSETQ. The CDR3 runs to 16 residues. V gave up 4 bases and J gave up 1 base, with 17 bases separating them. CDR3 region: CASSENVGGTNTEAFF. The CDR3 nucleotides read TGCGCCAGCAGCGAGAACGTGGGGGGGACGAACACTGAAGCTTTCTTT.

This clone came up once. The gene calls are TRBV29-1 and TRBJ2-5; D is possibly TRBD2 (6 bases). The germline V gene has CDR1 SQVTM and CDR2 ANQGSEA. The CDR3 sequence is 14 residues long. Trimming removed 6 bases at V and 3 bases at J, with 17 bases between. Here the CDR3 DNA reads TGCAGCGTGAGCTGGGGTACGGGAGAAGAGACCCAGTACTTC. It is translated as CSVSWGTGEETQYF.

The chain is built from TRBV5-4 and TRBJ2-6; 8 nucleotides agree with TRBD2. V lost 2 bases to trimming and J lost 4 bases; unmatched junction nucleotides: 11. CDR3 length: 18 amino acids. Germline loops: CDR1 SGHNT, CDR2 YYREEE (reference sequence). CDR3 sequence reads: CASSFPAGERSGANVLTF. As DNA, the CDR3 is TGTGCCAGCAGCTTCCCAGCGGGGGAGAGATCGGGGGCCAACGTCCTGACTTTC.

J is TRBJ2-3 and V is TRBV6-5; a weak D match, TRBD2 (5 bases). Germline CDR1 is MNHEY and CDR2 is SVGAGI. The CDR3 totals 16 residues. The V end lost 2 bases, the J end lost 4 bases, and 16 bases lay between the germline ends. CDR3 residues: CASSYRDPDTADTQYF. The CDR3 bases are TGTGCCAGCAGTTACCGGGATCCCGATACGGCAGATACGCAGTATTTT.

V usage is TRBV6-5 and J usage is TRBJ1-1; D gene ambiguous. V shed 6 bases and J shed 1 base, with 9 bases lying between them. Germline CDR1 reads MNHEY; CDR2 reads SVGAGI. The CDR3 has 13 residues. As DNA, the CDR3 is TGTGCCAGCAGGTCGGGAGCGAACACTGAAGCTTTCTTT. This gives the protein CASRSGANTEAFF.

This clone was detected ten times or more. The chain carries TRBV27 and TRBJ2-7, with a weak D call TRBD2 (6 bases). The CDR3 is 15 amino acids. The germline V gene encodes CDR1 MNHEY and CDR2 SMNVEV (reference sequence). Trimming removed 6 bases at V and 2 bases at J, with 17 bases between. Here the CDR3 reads CASSVSRDSTYEQYF. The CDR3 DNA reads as TGTGCCAGCAGCGTATCCCGGGACTCAACCTACGAGCAGTACTTC.

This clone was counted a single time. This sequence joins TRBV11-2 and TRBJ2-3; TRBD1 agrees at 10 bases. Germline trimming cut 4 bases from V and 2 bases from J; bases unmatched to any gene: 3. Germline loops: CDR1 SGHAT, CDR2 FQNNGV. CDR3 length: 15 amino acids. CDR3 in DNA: TGTGCCAGCAGCTCGGGGACAGGGGTCACAGATACGCAGTATTTT. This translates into CASSSGTGVTDTQYF.

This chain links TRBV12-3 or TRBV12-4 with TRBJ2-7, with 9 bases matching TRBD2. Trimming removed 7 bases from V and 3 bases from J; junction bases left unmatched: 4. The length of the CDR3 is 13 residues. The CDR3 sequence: CASKLAGFYEQYF. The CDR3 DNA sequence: TGTGCCAGCAAACTAGCGGGCTTCTACGAGCAGTACTTC.

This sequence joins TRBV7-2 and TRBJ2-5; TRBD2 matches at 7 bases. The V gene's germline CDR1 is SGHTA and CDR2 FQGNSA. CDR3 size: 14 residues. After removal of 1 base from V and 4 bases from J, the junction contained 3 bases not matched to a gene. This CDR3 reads CASSLGGSGETQYF. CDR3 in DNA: TGTGCCAGCAGCTTAGGCGGGAGCGGAGAGACCCAGTACTTC.

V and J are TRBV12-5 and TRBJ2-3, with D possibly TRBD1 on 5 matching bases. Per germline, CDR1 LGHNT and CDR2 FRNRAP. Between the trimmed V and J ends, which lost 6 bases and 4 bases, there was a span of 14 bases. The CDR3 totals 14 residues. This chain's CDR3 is CASGLGAYADTQYF. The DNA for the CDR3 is TGTGCTAGTGGCCTAGGGGCATATGCAGATACGCAGTATTTT. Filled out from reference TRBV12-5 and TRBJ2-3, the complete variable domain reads DARVTQTPRHKVTEMGQEVTMRCQPILGHNTVFWYRQTMMQGLELLAYFRNRAPLDDSGMPKDRFSAEMPDATLATLKIQPSEPRDSAVYFCASGLGAYADTQYFGPGTRLTVL.

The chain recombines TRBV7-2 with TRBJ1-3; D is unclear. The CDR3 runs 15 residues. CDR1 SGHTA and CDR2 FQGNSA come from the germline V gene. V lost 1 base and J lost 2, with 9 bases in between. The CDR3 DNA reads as TGTGCCAGCAGCTTAGTTACCGGGGCTGGAAACACCATATATTTT. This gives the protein CASSLVTGAGNTIYF.

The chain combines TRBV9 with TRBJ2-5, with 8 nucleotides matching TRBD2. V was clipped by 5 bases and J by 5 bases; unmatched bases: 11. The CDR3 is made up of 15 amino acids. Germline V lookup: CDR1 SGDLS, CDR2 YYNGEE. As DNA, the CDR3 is TGTGCCAGCAGTCTTAGTAGGACTAGCTGGGAGACCCAGTACTTC. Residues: CASSLSRTSWETQYF.